This T cell receptor delta chain derives from a study of γδ T cells in repeated Plasmodium falciparum infection. Looking at the study overall: Sampling occurred at baseline, pre-infection for selected infections, and 21 days post-infection. Some Malian samples span acute malaria episodes; others come from no-transmission periods. Study conclusions and caveats: Vgamma9/Vdelta2+ T cells showed a stable polyclonal repertoire with shared TCRgamma sequences. Malian donors came from one small rural village, predominantly one ethnic group.

Flow sorting of PBMC yielded separate Vgamma9/Vdelta2+ and Vdelta2-negative gammadelta T cell populations for bulk repertoire analysis. TCRdb re-called the multiplex PCR reads through CATT. The sample lists roughly 93,000 delta-chain clones, approximately 0.92% seen once, with more than 9% in the top ten. Germline V CDR1 and CDR2: GEAIGNYY, EKD. This CDR3 has 23 amino acids. About this clone itself: As yet, its antigen is unknown. Translating this DNA gives a protein that differs at residue 22 from the TCRdb one, which belongs to a much larger clone; a read error is likely, and the protein shown is this translation.

Sequencing input: gamma-delta T cells from blood. This receptor was obtained from a pool of human donors (malaria-infected and uninfected, not separated). The V gene was identified as TRDV2, while no J gene was called; the table's D call of TRDD3 was not tested on the DNA. CDR3 sequence (DNA): TGTGCCTGTGACACCTCCTCTTCCAACGGAAGGGTGGGGGATATGCCCCACACCGATAAACTCACCTTT. Its protein product is CACDTSSSNGRVGDMPHTDKLTF.